This TCR beta chain emerged from a study of OX40 agonist ivuxolimab in advanced cancers. Study-wide background: Patients received ivuxolimab, an agonistic anti-OX40 (CD134) antibody. Partial responses were achieved by three patients, of whom one had hepatocellular carcinoma and two had cutaneous melanoma.

Notes on the study in general: Average numbers of expanded clones were greater in CD8+ T cells than in CD4+.

As concerns this clone: The antigen is unknown.

Repertoires were generated with immunoSEQ multiplex PCR, while TCRdb's copy carries only in-frame clones and drops some. The table lists under 100,000 clones, under 85% of them singletons. The receptor was derived from an adult with an advanced solid tumor such as melanoma, head and neck, liver or kidney cancer. The sequencing used CD4+ or CD8+ T cells sorted from blood, collected in a trial of the OX40 agonist ivuxolimab.

Here the CDR3 DNA reads TGCGCCAGCAGCCCACAGGGACCAACTAATGAAAAACTGTTTTTT. Translation gives CASSPQGPTNEKLFF. This chain joins TRBV5-1 and TRBJ1-4, with D tentatively TRBD1 (6 bases). The CDR3 spans 15 residues. Trimming pared 4 bases from V and 0 bases from J, leaving 10 bases between. Germline-derived CDR1 and CDR2 are SGHRS and YFSETQ.